This TCR beta chain was obtained from a study of chronic HIV infection and antiretroviral therapy. TCRdb passed the 5' RACE reads through MiXCR, listing each CDR3 protein once. Found here are 30,000 or so distinct CDR3 sequences, more than 7.5% of them singletons; the top ten hold about 2.4%. This CDR3 has 16 residues. The germline CDR1 and CDR2 sequences are DFQATT and SNEGSKA (reference sequence). With 0 bases clipped from V and 4 bases from J, the junction kept 8 bases outside the gene matches. The material sequenced was peripheral blood. The chain has TRBV20-1 and TRBJ2-1, with 8 nucleotides matching TRBD2. This receptor was obtained from an adult who had HIV and had not received antiretroviral therapy, or was an uninfected healthy control (not recorded which). The chain's CDR3 is CSARDFSGGIYNEQFF. In DNA form, the CDR3 reads TGCAGTGCTAGAGACTTCAGCGGGGGAATATACAATGAGCAGTTCTTC.